These 30 T cell receptor beta chains share one sample of origin, sequenced in a study of blood T cell repertoires in COVID-19. Here immunoSEQ multiplex PCR was the method, and the copy in TCRdb shows in-frame clones only, minus some. The sample lists 210,000 or so clones; around four fifths were seen once. Material for sequencing was peripheral blood. These receptors all come from a woman older than 75 with active or convalescent COVID-19.

The chain combines TRBV4-2 with TRBJ1-1; D remains unclear. Between the trimmed V and J ends, which lost 6 bases and 1 base, there was a span of 12 bases. Germline CDR1 is LGHNA and CDR2 is YNFKEQ. This CDR3 comprises 14 residues. The CDR3 is CASRGLSGNTEAFF. The CDR3 bases are TGTGCCAGCAGAGGCCTAAGCGGGAACACTGAAGCTTTCTTT.

The chain is built from TRBV7-9 and TRBJ1-5, with 8 bases aligning to TRBD1. CDR3 size: 14 residues. With V trimmed by 1 base and J by 5 bases, 1 base remained unmatched. Germline assignment: CDR1 SEHNR and CDR2 FQNEAQ (reference sequence). The chain's CDR3 is CASSLDRGDQPQHF. CDR3 DNA sequence: TGTGCCAGCAGCTTAGACAGGGGGGATCAGCCCCAGCATTTT. The full variable domain, its missing parts supplied by reference TRBV7-9 and TRBJ1-5, is DTGVSQNPRHKITKRGQNVTFRCDPISEHNRLYWYRQTLGQGPEFLTYFQNEAQLEKSRLLSDRFSAERPKGSFSTLEIQRTEQGDSAMYLCASSLDRGDQPQHFGDGTRLSIL.

This rearrangement joins TRBV2 to TRBJ1-1; a weak D match, TRBD1 (5 bases). This CDR3 contains 13 residues. Trimming removed 1 base from V and 6 bases from J, with 9 bases in between. Germline V gives CDR1 SNHLY, CDR2 FYNNEI. DNA of the CDR3: TGTGCCAGCAGTGAAGTCAGGGCAGCTGAAGCTTTCTTT. Amino acid sequence: CASSEVRAAEAFF.

This sequence joins TRBV10-2 and TRBJ2-7, with D possibly TRBD1 on 5 matching bases. CDR3 length equals 16 residues. Germline V CDR1 and CDR2: WSHSY, SAAADI. Trimming shortened V by 0 bases and J by 4 bases, and 16 bases separated the two germline ends. CDR3 residues: CASSESSGNSVYEQYF. In DNA form, the CDR3 reads TGCGCCAGCAGTGAGTCATCAGGGAACTCTGTGTACGAGCAGTACTTC.

The chain couples TRBV12-3 or TRBV12-4 to TRBJ1-5; the D gene is possibly TRBD1 (6 bases). The length of the CDR3 is 13 residues. The V end lost 2 bases, the J end lost 5 bases, and 7 bases lay between the germline ends. The CDR3 bases are TGTGCCAGCAGTTTACAGGGGTATCAGCCCCAGCATTTT. Its translation: CASSLQGYQPQHF.

This chain joins TRBV20-1 and TRBJ2-7, with a possible D match to TRBD1 (5 bases). Germline loops: CDR1 DFQATT, CDR2 SNEGSKA (reference sequence). With 3 bases removed from V and 4 bases from J, the gap between germline ends came to 16 bases. The CDR3 length is 14 residues. The CDR3 here is CSASADPPGYEQYF. The CDR3 coding sequence is TGCAGTGCTAGTGCAGATCCGCCAGGGTACGAGCAGTACTTC.

This chain uses TRBV25-1 with TRBJ1-6; D is unresolved. CDR1 and CDR2 from the germline V gene are MGHDK and SYGVNS. The length of the CDR3 is 15 residues. V lost 5 bases and J 9 bases, leaving 17 bases between the germline ends. The CDR3 protein is CASSPGSRGTSPLHF. For the CDR3, the DNA is TGTGCCAGCAGTCCGGGATCCCGAGGTACTTCACCCCTCCACTTT.

This clone has only a few counts. The chain couples TRBV9 to TRBJ2-2, with 11 bases fitting TRBD2. CDR3 length equals 22 residues. CDR1 SGDLS and CDR2 YYNGEE come from the germline V gene. V was pared by 2 bases and J by 1 base, with 19 bases of the junction left unmatched. CDR3 amino acids: CASSVLPGGTGGLAGNTGELFF. CDR3 coding DNA: TGTGCCAGCAGCGTCCTCCCTGGCGGGACAGGCGGACTAGCGGGGAACACCGGGGAGCTGTTTTTT.

This rearrangement joins TRBV14 to TRBJ1-5; D is unresolved. V was pared by 0 bases and J by 5 bases, with 5 bases between. CDR3 length equals 13 residues. Germline V gene sequence: CDR1 SGHDN, CDR2 FVKESK. The CDR3 here is CASSQDLDQPQHF. In DNA form, the CDR3 reads TGTGCCAGCAGCCAAGATCTTGATCAGCCCCAGCATTTT.

This clone came up a few times. This chain joins TRBV2 and TRBJ1-5; TRBD1 is a possible D gene (6 bases). Germline V gene data show CDR1 as SNHLY and CDR2 as FYNNEI. This CDR3 is 13 amino acids long. V dropped 5 bases and J dropped 6 bases, with 11 bases sitting between them. CDR3 sequence reads: CASSPGGPQPQHF. The CDR3 coding sequence is TGTGCCAGCAGTCCGGGGGGCCCTCAGCCCCAGCATTTT.

This chain uses TRBV5-8 with TRBJ2-5; a weak D match, TRBD2 (6 bases). The CDR3 covers 15 residues. Germline CDR1 and CDR2: SGHTS and YDEGEE. Trimming took 8 bases from V and 0 from J, leaving 17 bases between them. This CDR3 is CASRAYSSDQETQYF. CDR3 DNA: TGTGCCAGTAGAGCTTATTCTAGCGACCAAGAGACCCAGTACTTC.

In nucleotides, the CDR3 is TGTGCCACCAGCAGAGGGGGCAGGGGCGGACTAGCGGGGGGCAAGGACACGCAGTATTTT. It codes for CATSRGGRGGLAGGKDTQYF. This chain joins TRBV15 and TRBJ2-3; 14 bases fit TRBD2. CDR1 and CDR2 (germline): LNHNV, YYDKDF (reference sequence). V was clipped by 1 base and J by 9 bases; unmatched bases: 18. CDR3 length: 20 residues. Filled out from reference TRBV15 and TRBJ2-3, the complete variable domain reads DAMVIQNPRYQVTQFGKPVTLSCSQTLNHNVMYWYQQKSSQAPKLLFHYYDKDFNNEADTPDNFQSRRPNTSFCFLDIRSPGLGDTAMYLCATSRGGRGGLAGGKDTQYFGPGTRLTVL.

Here the CDR3 reads CASSQRTEGLPSNQPQHF. CDR3 nucleotides: TGCGCCAGCTCCCAGCGGACAGAGGGGCTACCAAGCAATCAGCCCCAGCATTTT. This chain uses TRBV4-1 with TRBJ1-5; tentatively, D is TRBD1 (6 bases). CDR3 length equals 18 residues. Germline CDR1 is MGHRA and CDR2 is YSYEKL. With 8 bases removed from V and 1 base from J, the gap between germline ends came to 24 bases.

The chain combines TRBV6-2 or TRBV6-3 with TRBJ2-2; 9 bases fit TRBD2. CDR1 and CDR2 (germline): MNHEY, SVGEGT. J lost 7 bases, V lost 5 bases, and 11 bases had no gene match. The CDR3 contains 16 residues. CDR3 nucleotides: TGTGCCAGCAGTGGACCCTTAGCGGGGGCCCTCGGGGAGCTGTTTTTT. Protein product: CASSGPLAGALGELFF.

This rearrangement joins TRBV7-9 to TRBJ2-2; TRBD1 matches 7 bases. V lost 6 bases to trimming and J lost 4 bases; unmatched junction nucleotides: 8. Germline V gives CDR1 SEHNR, CDR2 FQNEAQ (reference sequence). The length of the CDR3 is 15 residues. The CDR3 spells CASSRTTGITGELFF. The CDR3 region has the DNA TGTGCCAGCAGTCGAACGACAGGGATCACCGGGGAGCTGTTTTTT.

This clone was seen a handful of times. This chain links TRBV4-1 with TRBJ1-6; D remains ambiguous. This CDR3 has 14 amino acids. With 1 base removed from V and 8 bases from J, the gap between germline ends came to 9 bases. From germline, CDR1 is MGHRA and CDR2 YSYEKL. The CDR3 loop is CASSQASYHSPLHF. Here the CDR3 DNA reads TGCGCCAGCAGCCAAGCCAGTTATCATTCACCCCTCCACTTT.

This clone was seen a single time. J is TRBJ2-2 and V is TRBV7-3; TRBD2 matches at 13 bases. This CDR3 spans 15 amino acids. The germline V gene encodes CDR1 SGHTA and CDR2 FQGTGA. J gave up 6 bases and V 5 bases, and 3 bases lay outside the gene matches. CDR3 in DNA: TGTGCCAGCAGCCCCGGACTAGCGGGAGCCGGGGAGCTGTTTTTT. This codes for CASSPGLAGAGELFF.

The chain uses TRBV5-4 and TRBJ2-7; 12 bases map to TRBD2. The V gene's germline CDR1 is SGHNT and CDR2 YYREEE (reference sequence). This CDR3 has 16 residues. The J segment lost 2 bases and the V segment lost 0 bases, leaving 3 bases of the junction unmatched. CDR3 nucleotides: TGTGCCAGCAGCTTGGCCTCTAGCGGGAGGGCCTACGAGCAGTACTTC. It codes for CASSLASSGRAYEQYF.

The gene calls are TRBV4-2 and TRBJ1-3; TRBD1 aligns across 7 bases. The CDR3 has 17 residues. The germline V gene encodes CDR1 LGHNA and CDR2 YNFKEQ. V dropped 1 base and J dropped 0; count of bases not matched to a gene: 6. The CDR3 region is CASSQVTGESSGNTIYF. In nucleotides, the CDR3 is TGTGCCAGCAGCCAAGTAACAGGGGAGAGCTCTGGAAACACCATATATTTT.

The chain recombines TRBV5-1 with TRBJ1-4; weak D call: TRBD1 (6 bases). The CDR3 loop spans 13 amino acids. The germline V gene has CDR1 SGHRS and CDR2 YFSETQ. Between the trimmed V and J ends, which lost 3 bases and 8 bases, there was a span of 11 bases. The CDR3 coding sequence is TGCGCCAGCAGCTCCGGGACATGGGAAAAACTGTTTTTT. It translates to CASSSGTWEKLFF.

A few counts support this clone. The chain uses TRBV7-8 and TRBJ2-1; 8 bases map to TRBD2. Trimming took 1 base from V and 5 from J; bases not matched to a gene: 7. Germline CDR1 SGHVS, CDR2 FQNEAQ. This CDR3 is 16 amino acids long. The CDR3 sequence is CASSLEEAGGNNEQFF. Written as DNA, the CDR3 is TGTGCCAGCAGCTTAGAGGAGGCGGGGGGCAACAATGAGCAGTTCTTC.

Here the CDR3 reads CATSSSLAAGGELFF. CDR3 DNA: TGTGCCACCAGCTCCTCCCTAGCGGCGGGTGGGGAGCTGTTTTTT. This sequence joins TRBV15 and TRBJ2-2; 7 bases are a match to TRBD2. The CDR3 totals 15 residues. With 5 bases clipped from V and 8 bases from J, the junction kept 11 bases outside the gene matches. The germline CDR1 and CDR2 sequences are LNHNV and YYDKDF (reference sequence). Looking up the rest from reference TRBV15 and TRBJ2-2 gives the full variable domain: DAMVIQNPRYQVTQFGKPVTLSCSQTLNHNVMYWYQQKSSQAPKLLFHYYDKDFNNEADTPDNFQSRRPNTSFCFLDIRSPGLGDTAMYLCATSSSLAAGGELFFGEGSRLTVL.

The chain's CDR3 is CASSFDLPNGYEQYF. CDR3 nucleotides: TGTGCCAGCAGCTTCGATCTCCCGAACGGCTACGAGCAGTACTTC. This chain uses TRBV5-6 with TRBJ2-7; no clear D gene. V was shortened by 2 bases and J by 3 bases, with 15 bases between the two germline ends. In germline, CDR1 is SGHDT, CDR2 YYEEEE. This CDR3 region has 15 residues.

As DNA, the CDR3 is TGTGCCAGCAGCGTACACCCTAGATACGAGCAGTACTTC. Translated: CASSVHPRYEQYF. The rearrangement links TRBV9 to TRBJ2-7; D ambiguous. V lost 1 base and J lost 4, with 9 bases in between. The CDR3 covers 13 residues. CDR1 SGDLS and CDR2 YYNGEE come from the germline V gene.

With respect to this clone: The junction and the germline gene differ at one end; a read error may be behind it. J is TRBJ1-5 and V is TRBV4-1, with 8 bases aligning to TRBD1. Germline assignment: CDR1 MGHRA and CDR2 YSYEKL. The CDR3 is made up of 18 amino acids. CDR3 nucleotides: TGCGCCAGCAGCCAAGAAGTTAAGGGGACAGGCCGCAACCAGCCCCAGCATTTT. It is translated as CASSQEVKGTGRNQPQHF.

The rearrangement links TRBV30 to TRBJ2-5; 9 nucleotides agree with TRBD2. Germline V gene sequence: CDR1 GTSNPN, CDR2 SVGIG (reference sequence). Trimming took 3 bases from V and 1 from J; bases not matched to a gene: 15. The CDR3 spans 18 residues. CDR3: CAWRPRSRTSAIQETQYF. CDR3 DNA: TGTGCCTGGAGACCCCGCTCGAGGACTAGCGCCATCCAAGAGACCCAGTACTTC.

On this clone itself: The CDR3 end shows no conserved phenylalanine or tryptophan, and so a read error is likely. The DNA is left out, because the CDR3 cannot be placed on it with certainty; the CDR3 is given as TCRdb lists it. This sequence joins TRBV28 and TRBJ2-7; the DNA was not compared with TRBD2, the D call given in the table. Counting both end residues, the CDR3 totals 14 amino acids. The V gene's germline CDR1 is MDHEN and CDR2 SYDVKM. The CDR3 sequence: CASSFSGGSPPVYL.

The chain recombines TRBV15 with TRBJ2-3, with 14 bases matching TRBD2. Germline V gives CDR1 LNHNV, CDR2 YYDKDF (reference sequence). V was clipped by 5 bases and J by 6 bases; unmatched bases: 4. This CDR3 is built from 15 residues. In DNA, the CDR3 is TGTGCCACCAGCCGTTGGACTAGCGGGGGGGATACGCAGTATTTT. Its protein product is CATSRWTSGGDTQYF.

V is TRBV4-1 and J is TRBJ2-1, with TRBD2 matching over 13 bases. V was clipped by 3 bases and J by 5 bases; unmatched bases: 7. Germline lookup yields CDR1 MGHRA and CDR2 YSYEKL. This CDR3 spans 17 amino acids. The CDR3 region has the DNA TGCGCCAGCAGCCAGCCTATGGGACTAGCGGGGAACAATGAGCAGTTCTTC. Protein sequence: CASSQPMGLAGNNEQFF.

CDR3 loop: CATSLRETQYF. For the CDR3, the DNA is TGTGCCACCAGTTTGCGGGAGACCCAGTACTTC. The chain carries TRBV24-1 and TRBJ2-5; D is unclear. This CDR3 is built from 11 residues. Germline CDR1 reads KGHDR; CDR2 reads SFDVKD. Trimming shortened V by 6 bases and J by 5 bases, and 6 bases separated the two germline ends.